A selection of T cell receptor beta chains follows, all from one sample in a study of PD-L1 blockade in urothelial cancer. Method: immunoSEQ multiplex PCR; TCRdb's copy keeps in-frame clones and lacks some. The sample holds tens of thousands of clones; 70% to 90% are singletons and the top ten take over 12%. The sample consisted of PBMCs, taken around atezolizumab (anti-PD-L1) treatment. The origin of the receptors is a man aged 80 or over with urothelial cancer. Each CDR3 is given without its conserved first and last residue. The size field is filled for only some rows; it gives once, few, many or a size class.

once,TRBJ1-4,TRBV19,ASSIGGATNEKLF
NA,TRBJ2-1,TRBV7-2,ASSQALLATSYNEQF
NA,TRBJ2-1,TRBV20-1,SARSYNEQF
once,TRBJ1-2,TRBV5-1,ASSPEGAGGYT
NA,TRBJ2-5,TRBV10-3,AISAPTSGGETQY
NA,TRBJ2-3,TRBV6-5,ASSYGGITDTQY
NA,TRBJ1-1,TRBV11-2,ASSPGSWTARDTEAF
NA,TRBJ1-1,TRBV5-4,ASRADRGKNTEAF
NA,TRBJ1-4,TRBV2,ASSYRTGPAEKLF
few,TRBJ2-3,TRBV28,ASSDSGSSTDTQY
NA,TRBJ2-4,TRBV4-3,ASSQSQGGAIQY
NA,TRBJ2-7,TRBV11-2,ASSLAGESYEQY
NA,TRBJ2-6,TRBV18,ASSPGGRYSGANVLT
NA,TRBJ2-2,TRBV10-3,AISSGLAGGMSPGELF
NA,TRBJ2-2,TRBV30,AWNRGPGTGELF
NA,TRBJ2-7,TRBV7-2,ASSARLAGGPGEQY
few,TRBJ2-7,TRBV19,ASSMNRGRNYEQY
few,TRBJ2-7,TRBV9,ASSVGGQPTYEQY
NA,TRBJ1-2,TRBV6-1,ASSSTGSNYGYT
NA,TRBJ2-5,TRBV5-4,ASSLGQGDQETQY
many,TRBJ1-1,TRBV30,AWDRAGKAEAF
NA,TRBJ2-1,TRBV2,ASSPGLAYVSGSYNEQF
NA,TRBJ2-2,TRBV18,ASSVEGGAGRITGELF
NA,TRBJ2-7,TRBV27,ASSPSPRTGYEQY
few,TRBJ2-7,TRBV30,AWSDGGFSYEQY
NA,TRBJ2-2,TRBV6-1,ASSGRTGGTGELF
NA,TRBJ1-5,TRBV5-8,ASSFAGFQPQH
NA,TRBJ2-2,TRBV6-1,ASSEPFIRLAVGGELF
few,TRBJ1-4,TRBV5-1,ASSFGHGNEKLF
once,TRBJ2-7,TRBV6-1,ASSDAYEQY
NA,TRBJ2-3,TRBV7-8,ASSLAWRPSTDTQY
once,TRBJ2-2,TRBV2,ASKRGLAGEIGELF
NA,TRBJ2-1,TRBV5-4,ASSSAWTGTNEQF
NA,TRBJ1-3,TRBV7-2,ASSFYPGNTIY
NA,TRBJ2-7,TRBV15,ATSRGIQYEQY
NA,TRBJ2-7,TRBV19,ASSIGGDPSYEQY
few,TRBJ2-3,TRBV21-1,ASSKTPPVGDTQY
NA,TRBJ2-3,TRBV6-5,ASSYSLAGGADTQY
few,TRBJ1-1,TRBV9,ASSPRDRLNTEAF
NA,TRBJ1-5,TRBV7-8,ASSLGTLSNQPQH
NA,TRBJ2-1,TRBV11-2,ASSPRTKTYNEQF
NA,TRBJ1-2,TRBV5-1,ASSLAGDKSYGYT
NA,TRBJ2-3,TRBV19,ASSIAADIFTDTQY
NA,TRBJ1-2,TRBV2,ASSDFSIQVGGYT
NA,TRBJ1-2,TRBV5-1,ASSLTQGADGYT